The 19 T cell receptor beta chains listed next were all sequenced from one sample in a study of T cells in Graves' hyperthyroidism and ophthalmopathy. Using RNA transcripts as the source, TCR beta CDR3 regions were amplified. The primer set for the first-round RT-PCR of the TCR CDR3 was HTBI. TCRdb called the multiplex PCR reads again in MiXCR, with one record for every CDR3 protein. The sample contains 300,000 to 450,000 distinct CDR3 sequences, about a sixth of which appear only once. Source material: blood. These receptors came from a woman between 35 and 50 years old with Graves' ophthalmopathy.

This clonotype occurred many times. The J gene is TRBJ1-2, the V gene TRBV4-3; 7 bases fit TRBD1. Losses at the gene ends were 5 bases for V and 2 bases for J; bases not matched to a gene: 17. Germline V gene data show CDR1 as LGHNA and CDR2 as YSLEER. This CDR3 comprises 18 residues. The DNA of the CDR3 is TGCGCCAGCAGCTCCAGACAGGGCAGGGTCGGCTGGAACTATGGCTACACCTTC. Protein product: CASSSRQGRVGWNYGYTF.

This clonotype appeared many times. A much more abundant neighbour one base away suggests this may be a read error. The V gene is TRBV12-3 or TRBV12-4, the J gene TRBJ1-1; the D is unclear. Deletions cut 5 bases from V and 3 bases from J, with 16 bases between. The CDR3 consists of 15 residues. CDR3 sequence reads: CASSPTGWEDTEAFF. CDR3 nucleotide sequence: TGTGCCAGCAGTCCCACGGGATGGGAGGACACTGAAGCTTTCTTT.

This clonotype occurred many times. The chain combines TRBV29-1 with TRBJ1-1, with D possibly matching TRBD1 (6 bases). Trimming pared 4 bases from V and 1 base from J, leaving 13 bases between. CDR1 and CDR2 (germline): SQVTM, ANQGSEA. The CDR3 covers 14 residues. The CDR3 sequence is CSVAVGGGNTEAFF. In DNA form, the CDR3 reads TGCAGCGTTGCCGTGGGGGGCGGGAACACTGAAGCTTTCTTT. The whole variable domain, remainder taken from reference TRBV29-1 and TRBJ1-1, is SAVISQKPSRDICQRGTSLTIQCQVDSQVTMMFWYRQQPGQSLTLIATANQGSEATYESGFVIDKFPISRPNLTFSTLTVSNMSPEDSSIYLCSVAVGGGNTEAFFGQGTRLTVV.

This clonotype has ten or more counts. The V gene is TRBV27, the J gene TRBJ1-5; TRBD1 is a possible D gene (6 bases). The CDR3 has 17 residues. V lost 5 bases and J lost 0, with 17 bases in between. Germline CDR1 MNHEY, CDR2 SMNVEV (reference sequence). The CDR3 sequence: CASSPWTALYSNQPQHF. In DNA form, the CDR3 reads TGTGCCAGCAGTCCGTGGACAGCCCTCTATAGCAATCAGCCCCAGCATTTT.

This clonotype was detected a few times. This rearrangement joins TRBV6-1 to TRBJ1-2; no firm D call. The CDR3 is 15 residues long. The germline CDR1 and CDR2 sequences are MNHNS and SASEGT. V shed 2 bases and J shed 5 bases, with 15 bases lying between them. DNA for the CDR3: TGTGCCAGCAGTGAAAAGGGCCTAATCGATTATGGCTACACCTTC. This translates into CASSEKGLIDYGYTF.

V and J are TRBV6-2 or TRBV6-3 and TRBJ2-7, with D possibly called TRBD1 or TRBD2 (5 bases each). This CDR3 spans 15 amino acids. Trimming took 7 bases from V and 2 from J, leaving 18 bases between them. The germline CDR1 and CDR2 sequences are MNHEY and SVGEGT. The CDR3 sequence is CASKINRDGTYEQYF. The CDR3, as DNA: TGTGCCAGCAAGATTAACCGGGACGGAACCTACGAGCAGTACTTC.

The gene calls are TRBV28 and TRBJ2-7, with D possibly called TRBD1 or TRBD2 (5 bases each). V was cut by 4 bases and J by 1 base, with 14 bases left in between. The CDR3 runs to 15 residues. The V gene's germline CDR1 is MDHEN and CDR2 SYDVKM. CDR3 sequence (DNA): TGTGCCAGCAGTTCAAGAGGGGACGGGTCCTACGAGCAGTACTTC. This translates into CASSSRGDGSYEQYF.

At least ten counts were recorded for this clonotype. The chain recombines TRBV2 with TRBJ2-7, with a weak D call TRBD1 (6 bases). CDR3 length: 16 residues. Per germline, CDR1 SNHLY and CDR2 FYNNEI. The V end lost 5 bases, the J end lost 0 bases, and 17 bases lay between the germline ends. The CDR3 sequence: CASSSTRDILSYEQYF. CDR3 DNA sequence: TGTGCCAGCAGTTCAACCCGGGACATTCTCTCCTACGAGCAGTACTTC.

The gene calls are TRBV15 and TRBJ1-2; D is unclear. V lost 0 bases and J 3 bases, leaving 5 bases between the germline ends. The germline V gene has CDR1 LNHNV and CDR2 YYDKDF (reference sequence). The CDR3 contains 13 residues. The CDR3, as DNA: TGTGCCACCAGCAGAGATGGGGACTATGGCTACACCTTC. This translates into CATSRDGDYGYTF.

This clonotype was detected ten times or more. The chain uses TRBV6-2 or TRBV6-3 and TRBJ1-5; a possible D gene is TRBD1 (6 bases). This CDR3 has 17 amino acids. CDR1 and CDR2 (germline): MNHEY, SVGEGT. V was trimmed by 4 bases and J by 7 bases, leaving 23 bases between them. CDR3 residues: CASSSRGGNVKGQPQHF. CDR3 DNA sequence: TGTGCCAGCAGTTCCAGGGGAGGGAATGTGAAGGGCCAGCCCCAGCATTTT.

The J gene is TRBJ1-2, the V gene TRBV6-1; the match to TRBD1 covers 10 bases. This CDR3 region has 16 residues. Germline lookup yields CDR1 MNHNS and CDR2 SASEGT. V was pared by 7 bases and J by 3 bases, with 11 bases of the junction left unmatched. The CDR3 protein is CASTPRDRGRDYGYTF. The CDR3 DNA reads TGTGCCAGCACCCCCCGGGACAGGGGACGCGACTATGGCTACACCTTC.

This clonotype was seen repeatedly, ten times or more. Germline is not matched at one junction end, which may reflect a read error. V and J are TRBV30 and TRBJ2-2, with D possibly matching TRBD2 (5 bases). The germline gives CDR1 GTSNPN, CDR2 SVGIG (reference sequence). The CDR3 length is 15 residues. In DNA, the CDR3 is TGTGCCTGGACTCGAGACCCGATCAACACCGGGGAGCTGTCTTTT. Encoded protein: CAWTRDPINTGELSF.

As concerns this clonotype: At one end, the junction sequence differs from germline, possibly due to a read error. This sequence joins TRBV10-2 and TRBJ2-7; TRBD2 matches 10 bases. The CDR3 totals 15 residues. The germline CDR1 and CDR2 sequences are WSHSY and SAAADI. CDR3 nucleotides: TGTGTCAGCAGCCGAACACTAGCGGGGACCTACGAGCAGTACTTC. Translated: CVSSRTLAGTYEQYF.

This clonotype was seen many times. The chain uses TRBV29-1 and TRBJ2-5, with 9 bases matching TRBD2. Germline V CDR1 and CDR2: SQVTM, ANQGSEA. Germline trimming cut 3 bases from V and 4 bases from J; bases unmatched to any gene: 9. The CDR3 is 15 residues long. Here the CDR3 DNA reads TGCAGCGTTGATGGAGCGGGAGGAATGGTAGAGACCCAGTACTTC. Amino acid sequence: CSVDGAGGMVETQYF.

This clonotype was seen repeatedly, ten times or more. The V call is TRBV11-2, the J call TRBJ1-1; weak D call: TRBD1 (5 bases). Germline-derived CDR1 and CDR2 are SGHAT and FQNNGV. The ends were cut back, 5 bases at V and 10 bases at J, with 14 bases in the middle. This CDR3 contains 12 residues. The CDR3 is CASSHYQGGAFF. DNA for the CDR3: TGTGCCAGCAGCCACTATCAGGGTGGAGCTTTCTTT.

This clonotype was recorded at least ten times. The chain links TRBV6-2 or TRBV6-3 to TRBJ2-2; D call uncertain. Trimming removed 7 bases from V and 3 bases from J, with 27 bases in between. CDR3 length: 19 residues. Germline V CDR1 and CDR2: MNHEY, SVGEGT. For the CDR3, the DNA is TGTGCCAGCACCTACCGAGCCACACCGTCCCCTTCTTACACCGGGGAGCTGTTTTTT. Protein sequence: CASTYRATPSPSYTGELFF.

The CDR3 region is CASSTRDRGYYQPQHF. CDR3 bases: TGTGCCAGCAGTACGAGGGACAGGGGGTATTATCAGCCCCAGCATTTT. The chain employs TRBV6-2 or TRBV6-3 and TRBJ1-5, with 11 bases fitting TRBD1. The V segment lost 5 bases and the J segment 5 bases; nucleotides outside the gene matches: 8. The CDR3 spans 16 residues. Germline V lookup: CDR1 MNHEY, CDR2 SVGEGT.

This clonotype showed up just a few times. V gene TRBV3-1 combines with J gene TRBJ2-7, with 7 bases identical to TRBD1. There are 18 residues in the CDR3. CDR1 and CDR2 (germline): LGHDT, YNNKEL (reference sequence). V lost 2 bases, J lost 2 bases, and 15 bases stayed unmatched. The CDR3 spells CASSQTGQSGYSPYEQYF. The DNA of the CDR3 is TGTGCCAGCAGCCAAACGGGACAGAGTGGATATTCCCCCTACGAGCAGTACTTC.

This chain's CDR3 is CATSRDFLSYEQYF. In DNA form, the CDR3 reads TGTGCCACCAGCAGAGACTTTCTCTCCTACGAGCAGTACTTC. The chain employs TRBV15 and TRBJ2-7; D not resolved. V shed 0 bases and J shed 0 bases, with 6 bases lying between them. This CDR3 spans 14 amino acids. CDR1 and CDR2 from the germline V gene are LNHNV and YYDKDF (reference sequence).